The 32 T cell receptor beta chains reported below all come from one sample, sequenced in a study of T cell repertoires in cytomegalovirus infection. No antigen has been assigned to these receptors. TCRdb reanalysed the reads using MiXCR and keeps one entry per CDR3 protein. The data contain around 69,000 distinct CDR3 sequences, approximately 20% of them seen just once; the ten biggest clones take up roughly two thirds. This material consisted of CD8+ T cells from cultured PBMCs, taken from culture after CMV antigen stimulation. The source of these receptors is a human donor in good health (CMV status not recorded). Some clones in this sample may be carry-over from other donors' samples.

The chain employs TRBV10-2 and TRBJ2-7; 8 nucleotides align to TRBD2. Germline V gives CDR1 WSHSY, CDR2 SAAADI. The CDR3 loop spans 14 amino acids. Germline trimming cut 7 bases from V and 0 bases from J; bases unmatched to any gene: 5. CDR3 bases: TGCGCCAGCAACGCGGGGGGTAGCTCCTACGAGCAGTACTTC. This encodes CASNAGGSSYEQYF.

V gene TRBV12-5 combines with J gene TRBJ2-5, with TRBD2 matching over 7 bases. This CDR3 region has 13 residues. Looked up from germline, CDR1 is LGHNT and CDR2 is FRNRAP. Germline trimming cut 6 bases from V and 4 bases from J; bases unmatched to any gene: 5. The CDR3 reads CASGVREGETQYF. As DNA, the CDR3 is TGTGCTAGTGGGGTGAGGGAGGGAGAGACCCAGTACTTC.

This rearrangement joins TRBV7-2 to TRBJ1-2, with 8 bases lining up with TRBD1. The CDR3 runs 14 residues. The V segment lost 4 bases and the J segment 4 bases; nucleotides outside the gene matches: 5. Per germline, CDR1 SGHTA and CDR2 FQGNSA. This CDR3 is CASSSPGQAYGYTF. For the CDR3, the DNA is TGTGCCAGCAGCTCACCGGGACAGGCCTATGGCTACACCTTC.

The V gene is TRBV6-2 or TRBV6-3, the J gene TRBJ1-2; D is undetermined. V lost 7 bases and J 4 bases, leaving 16 bases between the germline ends. Germline values: CDR1 MNHEY, CDR2 SVGEGT. CDR3 length: 14 amino acids. In nucleotides, the CDR3 is TGTGCCAGCACCTCAGGCGGAGGCCCCTATGGCTACACCTTC. This translates into CASTSGGGPYGYTF.

This chain links TRBV12-3 or TRBV12-4 with TRBJ2-3, with D perhaps TRBD2 (6 bases). The CDR3 sequence is 14 residues long. Between the trimmed V and J ends, which lost 3 bases and 1 base, there was a span of 8 bases. The CDR3 protein is CASSLRGGTDTQYF. The CDR3, as DNA: TGTGCCAGCAGTTTGCGCGGGGGCACAGATACGCAGTATTTT.

This clonotype has only a few counts. Given a much more abundant clone one base away, this may be a read error. It is likely a read error, because the conserved phenylalanine at the end of the CDR3 is missing. The chain combines TRBV11-2 with TRBJ2-7; D is uncertain. Germline lookup yields CDR1 SGHAT and CDR2 FQNNGV. V lost 1 base and J 2 bases, leaving 0 bases between the germline ends. The CDR3 is 11 amino acids. This CDR3 reads CASSLAYEQYL. CDR3 nucleotide sequence: TGTGCCAGCAGCTTAGCCTACGAGCAGTACTTA.

This clonotype was seen ten or more times. The gene calls are TRBV7-2 and TRBJ2-7; 9 bases map to TRBD2. V gave up 0 bases and J gave up 5 bases; unmatched junction bases: 5. The CDR3 is made up of 15 amino acids. Looked up from germline, CDR1 is SGHTA and CDR2 is FQGNSA. The CDR3 loop is CASSLAGGGAHEQYF. The CDR3 bases are TGTGCCAGCAGCTTAGCTGGCGGGGGGGCCCACGAGCAGTACTTC.

The V call is TRBV7-2, the J call TRBJ2-1; 12 bases are shared with TRBD2. J gave up 6 bases and V 4 bases, and 4 bases lay outside the gene matches. CDR1 and CDR2 (germline): SGHTA, FQGNSA. This CDR3 region has 15 residues. The CDR3 region is CASSSGLAGSNEQFF. DNA for the CDR3: TGTGCCAGCAGCTCGGGACTAGCGGGTTCCAATGAGCAGTTCTTC.

This clonotype has only a few counts. The chain is built from TRBV7-8 and TRBJ2-7, with D unclear. Germline loops: CDR1 SGHVS, CDR2 FQNEAQ. Trimming took 4 bases from V and 6 from J, leaving 10 bases between them. The CDR3 consists of 12 residues. The CDR3 DNA is TGTGCCAGCAGCTCCAGGACGAGCGAGCAGTACTTC. It translates to CASSSRTSEQYF.

The chain combines TRBV5-5 with TRBJ2-7; TRBD2 aligns across 8 bases. V lost 0 bases and J lost 2; bases outside the gene matches: 4. CDR1 and CDR2 (germline): SGHKS, YYEKEE (reference sequence). The CDR3 runs 15 residues. CDR3 nucleotide sequence: TGTGCCAGCAGCTTGGCCAAGCGGGGGACCTACGAGCAGTACTTC. It specifies CASSLAKRGTYEQYF.

This clonotype was picked up a small number of times. V is TRBV27 and J is TRBJ1-2; the match to TRBD1 covers 12 bases. There are 14 residues in the CDR3. V shed 5 bases and J 6 bases; nucleotides not matched to a gene: 4. CDR1 is MNHEY and CDR2 is SMNVEV in the germline V gene (reference sequence). The CDR3, as DNA: TGTGCCAGCAGTCCGGGACAGGGGGCGAATGGCTACACCTTC. It translates to CASSPGQGANGYTF.

This clonotype was observed a handful of times. This chain links TRBV5-5 with TRBJ1-1; no reliable D call. V lost 2 bases to trimming and J lost 1 base, with 9 bases between them. CDR1 SGHKS and CDR2 YYEKEE come from the germline V gene (reference sequence). This CDR3 comprises 14 residues. The CDR3 region is CASSFGLQNTEAFF. CDR3 DNA sequence: TGTGCCAGCAGCTTCGGGCTCCAGAACACTGAAGCTTTCTTT.

The rearrangement joins TRBV7-2 to TRBJ1-1; D not resolved. CDR3 length: 12 residues. Trimming removed 2 bases at V and 6 bases at J, with 7 bases between. Looked up from germline, CDR1 is SGHTA and CDR2 is FQGNSA. The CDR3 region has the DNA TGTGCCAGCAGCTTAACCCGCGCTGAAGCTTTCTTT. Protein product: CASSLTRAEAFF.

This clonotype was counted only a few times. V and J are TRBV7-2 and TRBJ2-7, with D possibly TRBD1 on 5 matching bases. The germline V gene encodes CDR1 SGHTA and CDR2 FQGNSA. The CDR3 sequence is 13 residues long. V was trimmed by 1 base and J by 6 bases, leaving 10 bases between them. The chain's CDR3 is CASSLEGVGEQYF. CDR3 nucleotides: TGTGCCAGCAGCTTAGAAGGGGTCGGCGAGCAGTACTTC.

In this sample, this clonotype turned up a few times. The chain has TRBV29-1 and TRBJ2-7; D gene unclear. V gave up 0 bases and J gave up 0 bases, with 15 bases separating them. Germline CDR1 reads SQVTM; CDR2 reads ANQGSEA. The CDR3 length is 16 residues. The CDR3 bases are TGCAGCGTTGAAGAAGGTACCAACCCGAGCTCCTACGAGCAGTACTTC. Protein product: CSVEEGTNPSSYEQYF.

This clonotype was counted between two and nine times. The chain is built from TRBV27 and TRBJ1-1; no firm D call. CDR3 size: 13 residues. Germline V gene sequence: CDR1 MNHEY, CDR2 SMNVEV (reference sequence). Deletions cut 2 bases from V and 1 base from J, with 5 bases between. The CDR3 sequence is CASSLGKNTEAFF. CDR3 sequence (DNA): TGTGCCAGCAGTTTAGGAAAGAACACTGAAGCTTTCTTT.

This clonotype has only a few counts. The rearrangement links TRBV7-9 to TRBJ1-4; D remains unclear. This CDR3 spans 17 amino acids. Trimming took off 0 bases at V and 4 bases at J, with 15 bases between the two ends. CDR1 is SEHNR and CDR2 is FQNEAQ in the germline V gene (reference sequence). CDR3: CASSLAGREALNEKLFF. CDR3 coding DNA: TGTGCCAGCAGCTTAGCGGGTCGGGAAGCACTTAATGAAAAACTGTTTTTT.

In this sample, this clonotype turned up many times. The chain recombines TRBV7-2 with TRBJ2-7; 9 bases are a match to TRBD2. V was clipped by 1 base and J by 3 bases; unmatched bases: 10. In germline, CDR1 is SGHTA, CDR2 FQGNSA. The CDR3 runs 17 residues. The DNA for the CDR3 is TGTGCCAGCAGCTTAGACATACCGGAGCGGGGGGACTACGAGCAGTACTTC. This gives the protein CASSLDIPERGDYEQYF. Supplemented by reference TRBV7-2 and TRBJ2-7, the full variable domain reads GAGVSQSPSNKVTEKGKDVELRCDPISGHTALYWYRQSLGQGLEFLIYFQGNSAPDKSGLPSDRFSAERTGGSVSTLTIQRTQQEDSAVYLCASSLDIPERGDYEQYFGPGTRLTVT.

This clonotype was found a few times. The V and J genes are TRBV4-2 and TRBJ1-4; unclear D gene. Germline CDR1 LGHNA, CDR2 YNFKEQ. The CDR3 spans 15 residues. Trimming removed 1 base at V and 6 bases at J, with 12 bases between. CDR3 sequence reads: CASSQARDLDEKLFF. The CDR3 nucleotides are TGTGCCAGCAGCCAAGCCCGGGATCTAGATGAAAAACTGTTTTTT.

The sample holds a few counts of this clonotype. The gene calls are TRBV20-1 and TRBJ1-2, with 7 nucleotides matching TRBD1. CDR1 DFQATT and CDR2 SNEGSKA come from the germline V gene (reference sequence). V was pared by 2 bases and J by 8 bases, with 11 bases of the junction left unmatched. This CDR3 comprises 14 residues. The CDR3 is CSARPQGELKGYTF. The CDR3 nucleotides read TGCAGTGCTAGACCCCAGGGGGAGTTGAAAGGCTACACCTTC.

This clonotype has at least ten counts. The chain has TRBV11-2 and TRBJ1-5, with 9 bases fitting TRBD1. The CDR3 is 15 residues long. With 4 bases clipped from V and 5 bases from J, the junction kept 6 bases outside the gene matches. CDR1 is SGHAT and CDR2 is FQNNGV in the germline V gene. DNA for the CDR3: TGTGCCAGCAGCTCCTCGACAGGGGGGCATCAGCCCCAGCATTTT. Translated: CASSSSTGGHQPQHF.

The table lists this clonotype with a few counts. J is TRBJ1-6 and V is TRBV12-3 or TRBV12-4; D may be TRBD1 (5 bases). CDR3 size: 15 residues. With 5 bases removed from V and 7 bases from J, the gap between germline ends came to 15 bases. The CDR3 spells CASSRPPGSNSPLHF. The CDR3 nucleotides are TGTGCCAGCAGTCGTCCCCCAGGGTCGAATTCACCCCTCCACTTT.

The V and J genes are TRBV7-4 and TRBJ2-5; the D gene is possibly TRBD2 (6 bases). This CDR3 has 18 amino acids. Germline assignment: CDR1 SGHVT and CDR2 SQSDAQ. The V and J ends lost 8 bases and 1 base respectively, with 26 bases between them. The CDR3 region is CASQRRGQGWALQETQYF. The CDR3 coding sequence is TGTGCCAGCCAGCGGAGGGGCCAAGGGTGGGCCCTCCAAGAGACCCAGTACTTC.

The rearrangement links TRBV19 to TRBJ1-1, with D maybe TRBD1 (6 bases). Per the germline V gene, CDR1 is LNHDA and CDR2 is SQIVND (reference sequence). The CDR3 consists of 16 residues. Trimming removed 1 base from V and 0 bases from J, with 12 bases in between. CDR3 protein: CASSIGEEGVNTEAFF. The CDR3 region has the DNA TGTGCCAGTAGTATAGGGGAGGAGGGGGTGAACACTGAAGCTTTCTTT.

This chain joins TRBV12-3 or TRBV12-4 and TRBJ2-1, with 11 bases identical to TRBD2. The CDR3 is 15 amino acids. Unmatched junction bases numbered 7, after V lost 4 bases and J lost 8 bases. Here the CDR3 DNA reads TGTGCCAGCAGTTACGGGACTAGCGGTGTCTATGAGCAGTTCTTC. Protein sequence: CASSYGTSGVYEQFF.

This clonotype has more than one count but fewer than ten. The V and J genes are TRBV7-8 and TRBJ1-4, with TRBD1 as a possible D gene (5 bases). This CDR3 is 15 amino acids long. With 3 bases removed from V and 7 bases from J, the gap between germline ends came to 15 bases. Germline CDR1 is SGHVS and CDR2 is FQNEAQ. The CDR3 DNA sequence: TGTGCCAGCAGCTTCGAGTGGGGCAGGATTGAAAAACTGTTTTTT. Protein product: CASSFEWGRIEKLFF.

This clonotype was seen only a few times. The chain links TRBV11-3 to TRBJ1-1; D gene uncertain. Germline V gene lookup returns CDR1 SGHNT and CDR2 YENEEA. The CDR3 has 13 amino acids. The V end was cut by 8 bases, the J end by 1 base, with 11 bases between. The CDR3 is CASGLHQNTEAFF. CDR3 DNA: TGTGCCAGCGGGTTACACCAGAACACTGAAGCTTTCTTT. The full variable domain, rest sourced from reference TRBV11-3 and TRBJ1-1, is EAGVVQSPRYKIIEKKQPVAFWCNPISGHNTLYWYLQNLGQGPELLIRYENEEAVDDSQLPKDRFSAERLKGVDSTLKIQPAELGDSAVYLCASGLHQNTEAFFGQGTRLTVV.

This clonotype has more than one count but fewer than ten. The chain combines TRBV12-3 or TRBV12-4 with TRBJ1-1, with D perhaps TRBD1 (6 bases). Deletions cut 8 bases from V and 7 bases from J, with 23 bases between. This CDR3 contains 15 residues. The CDR3 nucleotides read TGTGCCAGCGTCCCCAGAGGGTCGGGGGGGCTTGAAGCTTTCTTT. Amino acid sequence: CASVPRGSGGLEAFF.

The table lists this clonotype with a few counts. The rearrangement links TRBV7-9 to TRBJ2-3; D ambiguous. There are 14 residues in the CDR3. Germline-derived CDR1 and CDR2 are SEHNR and FQNEAQ (reference sequence). V shed 1 base and J shed 11 bases, with 16 bases lying between them. This CDR3 reads CASSLEEKGNKQYF. The DNA for the CDR3 is TGTGCCAGCAGCTTAGAGGAGAAAGGGAACAAGCAGTATTTT.

Note on this clonotype: A read error may produce the germline difference seen at one junction end. The chain uses TRBV7-4 and TRBJ1-1; the D gene is possibly TRBD1 (5 bases). Per the germline V gene, CDR1 is SGHVT and CDR2 is SQSDAQ. The CDR3 runs 11 residues. The chain's CDR3 is CASDIGGVSQF. DNA of the CDR3: TGTGCCAGCGATATTGGAGGGGTCTCACAGTTT. Full variable domain (rest looked up from reference TRBV7-4 and TRBJ1-1): GAGVSQSPRYKVAKRGRDVALRCDSISGHVTLYWYRQTLGQGSEVLTYSQSDAQRDKSGRPSGRFSAERPERSVSTLKIQRTEQGDSAVYLCASDIGGVSQFGQGTRLTVV.

The J gene is TRBJ2-1, the V gene TRBV2, with unresolved D. The V gene's germline CDR1 is SNHLY and CDR2 FYNNEI. The CDR3 is made up of 13 amino acids. V lost 3 bases, J lost 2 bases, and 5 bases lay in between. CDR3 coding DNA: TGTGCCAGCAGTGATCCACCCTACAATGAGCAGTTCTTC. As protein: CASSDPPYNEQFF.

The genes are TRBV27 and TRBJ1-2; D uncertain. Germline V lookup: CDR1 MNHEY, CDR2 SMNVEV (reference sequence). This CDR3 contains 13 residues. Deletions cut 6 bases from V and 4 bases from J, with 12 bases between. The chain's CDR3 is CASSPGPSYGYTF. The DNA for the CDR3 is TGTGCCAGCAGCCCCGGGCCGAGCTATGGCTACACCTTC.